This entry lists 28 T cell receptor beta chains sequenced from one sample in a study of T cells in Graves' hyperthyroidism and ophthalmopathy. Authors of the study amplified TCR beta CDR3 regions from RNA transcripts. Initially, a first-round RT-PCR of the TCR CDR3 employed the HTBI primer set. TCRdb called the multiplex PCR reads again in MiXCR, with one record for every CDR3 protein. The sample has some 570,000 distinct CDR3 sequences; 17% are singletons. Sample: blood. Source of these receptors: a woman aged 18-30 years with Graves' ophthalmopathy.

In this sample, this clonotype turned up once. This sequence may be a read error, since a much larger clone differs from it by one base. This chain joins TRBV6-1 and TRBJ2-1, with 8 bases lining up with TRBD2. The CDR3 length is 14 residues. Germline V lookup: CDR1 MNHNS, CDR2 SASEGT. The CDR3 region has the DNA TGTGCCAGCATCCCGCTGGCGGGAGGTATTGAGCAGCTCTTC. Translated, it gives CASIPLAGGIEQLF.

At least ten counts were recorded for this clonotype. This chain links TRBV7-6 with TRBJ2-3; 8 bases fit TRBD2. CDR1 and CDR2 (germline): SGHVS, FNYEAQ. The CDR3 is 15 residues long. With V trimmed by 1 base and J by 3 bases, 3 bases remained unmatched. The CDR3 reads CASSLEAGVTDTQYF. CDR3 DNA sequence: TGTGCCAGCAGCTTAGAAGCGGGAGTGACAGATACGCAGTATTTT.

This clonotype was seen many times. The rearrangement joins TRBV5-6 to TRBJ1-2; the match to TRBD1 covers 10 bases. The CDR3 is made up of 15 amino acids. V trimming: 4 bases; J trimming: 0 bases; junction bases outside the gene matches: 3. The germline gives CDR1 SGHDT, CDR2 YYEEEE. For the CDR3, the DNA is TGTGCCAGCAGCATTGGGACAGGGGCTAACTATGGCTACACCTTC. Translating it yields CASSIGTGANYGYTF.

This clonotype has only a few counts. The CDR3, as DNA: TGCGCCAGCAAGAGGGTCCCGGGCTTACCGAACACCGGGGAGCTGTTTTTT. It codes for CASKRVPGLPNTGELFF. This sequence joins TRBV5-1 and TRBJ2-2, with TRBD2 as a possible D gene (5 bases). Trimming left V 6 bases short and J 0 bases short, with 18 bases between. CDR3 length: 17 residues. Germline V gene sequence: CDR1 SGHRS, CDR2 YFSETQ.

The chain joins TRBV27 to TRBJ1-5; D is perhaps TRBD1 (5 bases). Germline V gene sequence: CDR1 MNHEY, CDR2 SMNVEV (reference sequence). V was cut by 4 bases and J by 1 base, with 17 bases left in between. This CDR3 has 17 residues. The CDR3 nucleotides read TGTGCCAGCAGTTCCTTGGGGGGTGACTGGAGCAATCAGCCCCAGCATTTT. This translates into CASSSLGGDWSNQPQHF.

This clonotype was counted at least ten times. This chain links TRBV7-8 with TRBJ2-1; 9 bases are shared with TRBD2. Germline CDR1 reads SGHVS; CDR2 reads FQNEAQ. The length of the CDR3 is 15 residues. Trimming removed 10 bases from V and 5 bases from J; junction bases left unmatched: 12. The CDR3 region is CATTELAGDHNEQFF. CDR3 nucleotide sequence: TGTGCCACAACCGAGTTAGCGGGGGACCACAATGAGCAGTTCTTC. Based on the CDR3 plus reference TRBV7-8 and TRBJ2-1, the full variable domain is GAGVSQSPRYKVAKRGQDVALRCDPISGHVSLFWYQQALGQGPEFLTYFQNEAQLDKSGLPSDRFFAERPEGSVSTLKIQRTQQEDSAVYLCATTELAGDHNEQFFGPGTRLTVL.

This clonotype was detected ten times or more. The chain couples TRBV28 to TRBJ1-5, with 10 bases aligning to TRBD1. The CDR3 contains 16 residues. The V and J ends lost 3 bases and 3 bases, in that order; junction bases with no gene match: 5. Germline values: CDR1 MDHEN, CDR2 SYDVKM. The CDR3 region is CASSFTGQGDNQPQHF. CDR3 coding DNA: TGTGCCAGCAGTTTTACAGGACAGGGGGACAATCAGCCCCAGCATTTT.

The chain uses TRBV30 and TRBJ1-3, with D possibly matching TRBD1 (5 bases). Germline V gene sequence: CDR1 GTSNPN, CDR2 SVGIG (reference sequence). The CDR3 length is 14 residues. V lost 3 bases, J lost 0 bases, and 9 bases lay in between. Here the CDR3 reads CAWSEGISGNTIYF. CDR3 nucleotide sequence: TGTGCCTGGAGCGAGGGGATCTCTGGAAACACCATATATTTT.

This clonotype was recorded many times. This chain links TRBV30 with TRBJ2-7; tentative D call: TRBD2 (6 bases). The CDR3 has 13 amino acids. The germline CDR1 and CDR2 sequences are GTSNPN and SVGIG (reference sequence). Trimming took 2 bases from V and 0 from J, leaving 8 bases between them. CDR3 nucleotides: TGTGCCTGGAGTCGGGGGAGCTCCTACGAGCAGTACTTC. Its protein is CAWSRGSSYEQYF.

The chain links TRBV7-9 to TRBJ2-5; D perhaps matches TRBD2 (6 bases). CDR3 length: 14 amino acids. V gave up 5 bases and J gave up 3 bases, with 13 bases separating them. Germline V CDR1 and CDR2: SEHNR, FQNEAQ (reference sequence). Here the CDR3 DNA reads TGTGCCAGCAGCGCTGAACGCGGGAAAGAGACCCAGTACTTC. It encodes CASSAERGKETQYF.

This clonotype was counted many times. The rearrangement joins TRBV5-1 to TRBJ2-3; D is possibly TRBD2 (6 bases). Trimming left V 1 base short and J 3 bases short, with 15 bases between. The CDR3 spans 16 residues. The germline V gene encodes CDR1 SGHRS and CDR2 YFSETQ. CDR3 nucleotide sequence: TGCGCCAGCAGCTTGTTTTCCCGGGAGAGGACAGATACGCAGTATTTT. Translated, it gives CASSLFSRERTDTQYF.

This clonotype turned up a few times. The genes are TRBV29-1 and TRBJ2-5; no clear D. CDR3 size: 10 residues. The V gene lost 3 bases and the J gene lost 7 bases, with 6 bases spanning the gap. CDR1 is SQVTM, CDR2 ANQGSEA, per germline. CDR3 region: CSVEGVTQYF. Written as DNA, the CDR3 is TGCAGCGTTGAGGGCGTGACCCAGTACTTC.

This clonotype was counted at least ten times. CDR3 nucleotides: TGCAGTGCACACACCGGAGGAATCACAGATACGCAGTATTTT. It encodes CSAHTGGITDTQYF. The chain has TRBV20-1 and TRBJ2-3; a possible D gene is TRBD2 (5 bases). Per germline, CDR1 DFQATT and CDR2 SNEGSKA (reference sequence). The CDR3 is 14 amino acids. Trimming took 6 bases from V and 2 from J, leaving 15 bases between them.

This clonotype was counted only a few times. The V and J genes are TRBV30 and TRBJ1-6; D gene unclear. The V end lost 4 bases, the J end lost 4 bases, and 17 bases lay between the germline ends. The CDR3 sequence is 16 residues long. Germline loops: CDR1 GTSNPN, CDR2 SVGIG (reference sequence). CDR3 in amino acids: CAWTYLSASYNSPLHF. The CDR3 DNA reads TGTGCCTGGACATATTTATCGGCGAGTTATAATTCACCCCTCCACTTT.

This clonotype appeared a single time. CDR3 DNA: TGCGCCAGCAGCTTGGGAGGAGAGGGGGCAGATACGCAGTATTTT. Translated: CASSLGGEGADTQYF. This chain uses TRBV5-1 with TRBJ2-3; D is perhaps TRBD1 (6 bases). V lost 0 bases and J 4 bases, leaving 12 bases between the germline ends. The CDR3 sequence is 15 residues long. CDR1 SGHRS and CDR2 YFSETQ come from the germline V gene.

This clonotype has a count of ten or more. The rearrangement links TRBV29-1 to TRBJ2-5; D gene uncertain. The CDR3 spans 13 residues. Germline assignment: CDR1 SQVTM and CDR2 ANQGSEA. V was shortened by 2 bases and J by 6 bases, with 13 bases between the two germline ends. CDR3 sequence (DNA): TGCAGCGTTGAAAGCCAGAATGGAAAGACCCAGTACTTC. It codes for CSVESQNGKTQYF.

This chain links TRBV6-4 with TRBJ2-3; 12 bases fit TRBD1. The CDR3 covers 15 residues. Germline V CDR1 and CDR2: MRHNA, SNTAGT. V lost 6 bases to trimming and J lost 5 bases; unmatched junction nucleotides: 6. The chain's CDR3 is CASSSGTGGKDTQYF. As DNA, the CDR3 is TGTGCCAGCAGCTCCGGGACAGGGGGCAAAGATACGCAGTATTTT.

This clonotype was seen repeatedly, ten times or more. The chain is built from TRBV3-1 and TRBJ2-7, with D hard to call. In germline, CDR1 is LGHDT, CDR2 YNNKEL (reference sequence). Deletions cut 4 bases from V and 4 bases from J, with 17 bases between. The CDR3 extends over 15 amino acids. CDR3 amino acids: CASSPPGRSFYEQYF. The CDR3 DNA reads TGTGCCAGCAGCCCCCCGGGCAGATCATTTTACGAGCAGTACTTC.

This clonotype appeared a few times. The chain combines TRBV29-1 with TRBJ1-1, with 7 positions matching TRBD1. The CDR3 covers 15 residues. With 1 base clipped from V and 3 bases from J, the junction kept 8 bases outside the gene matches. Germline V gene sequence: CDR1 SQVTM, CDR2 ANQGSEA. In DNA, the CDR3 is TGCAGCGTTGAAGGTTGGGGGCAGGGGGACACTGAAGCTTTCTTT. It encodes CSVEGWGQGDTEAFF.

CDR3 in DNA: TGTGCCAGCAGTTCATCAATCCTCACAGATCAGATTAACTATGGCTACACCTTC. This translates into CASSSSILTDQINYGYTF. The rearrangement joins TRBV28 to TRBJ1-2, with D uncertain. With 4 bases removed from V and 1 base from J, the gap between germline ends came to 22 bases. From germline, CDR1 is MDHEN and CDR2 SYDVKM. The length of the CDR3 is 18 residues.

There are many counts of this clonotype. A junction boundary mismatches the germline segment, possibly from a read error. V is TRBV5-5 and J is TRBJ1-2; TRBD1 is a possible D gene (5 bases). The V gene's germline CDR1 is SGHKS and CDR2 YYEKEE (reference sequence). This CDR3 contains 13 residues. In nucleotides, the CDR3 is TGTGCCAGCAGTTTGGCAGGGAACTATGGCTACACCTTC. It encodes CASSLAGNYGYTF.

The chain couples TRBV6-1 to TRBJ1-5; 7 bases match TRBD1. This CDR3 is 15 amino acids long. Trimming removed 7 bases from V and 1 base from J; junction bases left unmatched: 7. From germline, CDR1 is MNHNS and CDR2 SASEGT. In nucleotides, the CDR3 is TGTGCCAGCATCAGACAGGGCCTAAGCAATCAGCCCCAGCATTTT. This translates into CASIRQGLSNQPQHF.

This clonotype was recorded at least ten times. This sequence joins TRBV7-6 and TRBJ1-1; D perhaps matches TRBD1 (6 bases). CDR1 SGHVS and CDR2 FNYEAQ come from the germline V gene. V was pared by 5 bases and J by 1 base, with 20 bases between. This CDR3 spans 17 amino acids. CDR3 protein: CASSPELFGTKNTEAFF. CDR3 in DNA: TGTGCCAGCAGCCCCGAACTGTTCGGGACAAAGAACACTGAAGCTTTCTTT.

In its sample, this clonotype was seen many times. V gene TRBV2 combines with J gene TRBJ2-5; D perhaps matches TRBD1 (5 bases). Between the trimmed V and J ends, which lost 1 base and 5 bases, there was a span of 8 bases. There are 13 residues in the CDR3. Germline CDR1 reads SNHLY; CDR2 reads FYNNEI. DNA of the CDR3: TGTGCCAGCAGTGAAGGACAGTTGGAGACCCAGTACTTC. Translation: CASSEGQLETQYF.

Only a few counts were recorded for this clonotype. V is TRBV27 and J is TRBJ2-5; D remains unclear. In germline, CDR1 is MNHEY, CDR2 SMNVEV (reference sequence). Trimming shortened V by 2 bases and J by 2 bases, and 6 bases separated the two germline ends. CDR3 length: 13 residues. CDR3 loop: CASSLRSQETQYF. CDR3 sequence (DNA): TGTGCCAGCAGTTTACGGTCACAAGAGACCCAGTACTTC.

This clonotype appeared many times. This chain joins TRBV28 and TRBJ2-7; tentative D call: TRBD2 (5 bases). Trimming pared 7 bases from V and 0 bases from J, leaving 16 bases between. Germline CDR1 MDHEN, CDR2 SYDVKM. This CDR3 comprises 15 residues. The CDR3, as DNA: TGTGCCAGCAACGGGATCAGGTCCCCCTCCTACGAGCAGTACTTC. It specifies CASNGIRSPSYEQYF.

The chain carries TRBV5-1 and TRBJ2-5; tentatively, D is TRBD1 or TRBD2 (6 bases each). This CDR3 comprises 18 residues. V dropped 2 bases and J dropped 4 bases, with 24 bases sitting between them. Germline lookup yields CDR1 SGHRS and CDR2 YFSETQ. CDR3 sequence reads: CASSLLSASGGGAETQYF. The CDR3 DNA is TGCGCCAGCAGCTTATTAAGCGCCTCCGGGGGCGGGGCAGAGACCCAGTACTTC. Filled out from reference TRBV5-1 and TRBJ2-5, the complete variable domain reads KAGVTQTPRYLIKTRGQQVTLSCSPISGHRSVSWYQQTPGQGLQFLFEYFSETQRNKGNFPGRFSGRQFSNSRSEMNVSTLELGDSALYLCASSLLSASGGGAETQYFGPGTRLLVL.

This clonotype was seen ten or more times. V is TRBV7-8 and J is TRBJ2-3, with D perhaps being TRBD1 or TRBD2 (5 bases each). The CDR3 covers 14 residues. V was shortened by 10 bases and J by 1 base, with 15 bases between the two germline ends. Germline CDR1 reads SGHVS; CDR2 reads FQNEAQ. Written as DNA, the CDR3 is TGTGCCACCTCGAGGGGATTGGGCACAGATACGCAGTATTTT. Protein product: CATSRGLGTDTQYF.